This T cell receptor (beta chain) emerged from a study of blood T cell repertoires in COVID-19. Study information: There were acute and convalescent COVID-19 samples, and they came from the United States, Italy and Spain. T cells, B-cell-depleted T cells, or PBMCs provided the cDNA or gDNA that served as material.

Original processing methods: Amplification from reference gene primers served as the basis for estimated nucleated cell counts. Assay: immunoSEQ multiplex PCR; the TCRdb copy retains only in-frame clones and omits some. That table is the source of V, J and clone size, and D and trimming were worked out from the DNA. The sample carries about 15,000 clones, about four fifths recorded once. This clone was seen a few times. Trimming took 3 bases from V and 2 from J, leaving 5 bases between them. Germline assignment: CDR1 KGHSH and CDR2 LQKENI. This CDR3 region has 14 residues. The receptor was derived from a man aged 60-69 years with acute or convalescent COVID-19. The V call is TRBV18, the J call TRBJ2-6; D possibly corresponds to TRBD1 (5 bases). The sample comprised peripheral blood. CDR3 region: CASSPGPGANVLTF. CDR3 bases: TGTGCCAGCTCACCGGGGCCTGGGGCCAACGTCCTGACTTTC.